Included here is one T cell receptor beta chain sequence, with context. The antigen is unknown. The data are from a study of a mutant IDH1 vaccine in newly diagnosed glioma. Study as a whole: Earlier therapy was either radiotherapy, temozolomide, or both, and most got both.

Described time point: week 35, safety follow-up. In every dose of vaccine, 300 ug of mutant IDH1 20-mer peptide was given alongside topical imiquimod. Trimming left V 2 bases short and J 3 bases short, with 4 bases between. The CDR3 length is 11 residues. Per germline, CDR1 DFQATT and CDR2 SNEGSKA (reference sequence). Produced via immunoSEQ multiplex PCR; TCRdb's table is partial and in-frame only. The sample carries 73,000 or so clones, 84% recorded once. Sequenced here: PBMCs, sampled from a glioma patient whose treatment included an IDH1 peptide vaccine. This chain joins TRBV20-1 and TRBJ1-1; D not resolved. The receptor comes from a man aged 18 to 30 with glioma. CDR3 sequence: CSARKYTEAFF. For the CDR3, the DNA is TGCAGTGCTAGAAAGTACACTGAAGCTTTCTTT.